Detailed here is one T cell receptor (beta chain). The target antigen is unknown. The primer mix had 60 Vbeta and 13 Jbeta primers. The method was immunoSEQ multiplex PCR; TCRdb's version includes in-frame clones alone and lacks a portion of them. The data contain over 200,000 clones, almost 85% of them seen just once; the ten biggest clones take up over 0.5%. The sample originates from a study of cytomegalovirus exposure and HLA in healthy donors. Study observations and caveats: About 87% or about 30% of the time was how often most TCR beta V segments were productive, according to an earlier analysis. TCR beta sequences numbering roughly 18,000 were associated with HLA alleles at 0.05 false discovery rate in a later analysis. DRB1 showed the most TCR associations and HLA-C the fewest in a later analysis, as rates varied by HLA locus.

The V end was cut by 5 bases, the J end by 0 bases, with 8 bases between. Germline CDR1 MNHEY, CDR2 SVGAGI. This CDR3 spans 14 amino acids. V usage is TRBV6-5 and J usage is TRBJ1-3; D is perhaps TRBD1 (6 bases). Sequenced: PBMCs. The receptor was derived from a woman between 40 and 50 years old in good health and CMV-seronegative. CDR3 amino acids: CASSGDTSGNTIYF. The CDR3 nucleotides read TGTGCCAGCAGTGGGGACACCTCTGGAAACACCATATATTTT.